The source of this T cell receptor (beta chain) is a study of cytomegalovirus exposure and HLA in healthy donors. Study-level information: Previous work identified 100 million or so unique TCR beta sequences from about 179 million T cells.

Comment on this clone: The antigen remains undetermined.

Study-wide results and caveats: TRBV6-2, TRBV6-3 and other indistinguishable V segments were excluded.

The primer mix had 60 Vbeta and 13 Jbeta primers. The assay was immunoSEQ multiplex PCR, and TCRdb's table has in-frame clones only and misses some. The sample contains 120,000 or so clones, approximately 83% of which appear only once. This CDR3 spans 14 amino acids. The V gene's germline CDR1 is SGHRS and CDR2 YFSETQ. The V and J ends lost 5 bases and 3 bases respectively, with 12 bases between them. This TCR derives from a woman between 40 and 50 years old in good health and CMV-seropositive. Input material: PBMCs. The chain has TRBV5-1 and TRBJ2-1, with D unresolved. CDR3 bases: TGCGCCAGCAGTCGTGACTGGATCTACAATGAGCAGTTCTTC. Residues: CASSRDWIYNEQFF.